A single sample gave rise to the 19 T cell receptor beta chains below, sequenced in a study of somatic mutations in cytotoxic T cells in rheumatoid arthritis. Sequenced by immunoSEQ multiplex PCR; TCRdb stores in-frame clones only, minus some. Altogether some 15,000 clones are present, roughly 78% being singletons, with the ten largest covering 15% to 20%. Sequencing used CD8+ T cells sorted from blood. The receptors stem from a woman aged 45-65 years with rheumatoid arthritis.

In its sample, this clone was seen once. The gene calls are TRBV5-1 and TRBJ2-2, with D hard to call. From germline, CDR1 is SGHRS and CDR2 YFSETQ. V lost 3 bases and J 2 bases, leaving 8 bases between the germline ends. The CDR3 extends over 14 amino acids. CDR3 amino acids: CASSSGPNTGELFF. The CDR3 bases are TGCGCCAGCAGCTCCGGACCCAACACCGGGGAGCTGTTTTTT.

V and J are TRBV28 and TRBJ2-7, with a possible D match to TRBD1 (5 bases). This CDR3 is built from 15 residues. Germline lookup yields CDR1 MDHEN and CDR2 SYDVKM. Trimming removed 1 base at V and 2 bases at J, with 12 bases between. In nucleotides, the CDR3 is TGTGCCAGCAGTTTATCAACCCAGGGCGCCTACGAGCAGTACTTC. Residues: CASSLSTQGAYEQYF.

The rearrangement joins TRBV14 to TRBJ2-2; 8 bases match TRBD1. The CDR3 loop spans 15 amino acids. The germline gives CDR1 SGHDN, CDR2 FVKESK. J lost 6 bases, V lost 1 base, and 4 bases had no gene match. The CDR3 bases are TGTGCCAGCAGCCAAGCAATCAGGGGGCCCGGGGAGCTGTTTTTT. As protein: CASSQAIRGPGELFF.

This chain links TRBV9 with TRBJ2-3; D could derive from TRBD1 or TRBD2 (5 bases each). Trimming removed 0 bases at V and 2 bases at J, with 10 bases between. The germline V gene encodes CDR1 SGDLS and CDR2 YYNGEE. The CDR3 spans 15 residues. The CDR3 sequence is CASSVEWDDTDTQYF. CDR3 nucleotides: TGTGCCAGCAGCGTAGAATGGGACGACACAGATACGCAGTATTTT.

The DNA of the CDR3 is TGTGCCAGCATCAAACAGGGGGATGAGCAGTTCTTC. It specifies CASIKQGDEQFF. The gene calls are TRBV28 and TRBJ2-1, with TRBD1 matching 8 bases. The CDR3 totals 12 residues. After removal of 7 bases from V and 8 bases from J, the junction contained 4 bases not matched to a gene. The V gene's germline CDR1 is MDHEN and CDR2 SYDVKM.

This chain links TRBV10-1 with TRBJ1-1; tentatively, D is TRBD1 (6 bases). There are 14 residues in the CDR3. Trimming stripped 0 bases from V and 6 bases from J, with 11 bases between. Germline V gives CDR1 WNHNN, CDR2 SYGVQD (reference sequence). The CDR3 protein is CASSESLTGPEAFF. The CDR3 bases are TGCGCCAGCAGTGAGTCGTTGACAGGCCCTGAAGCTTTCTTT.

This clone is labeled as medium-sized. The chain has TRBV4-1 and TRBJ2-7; tentatively, D is TRBD2 (5 bases). The CDR3 covers 15 residues. V was shortened by 1 base and J by 0 bases, with 10 bases between the two germline ends. Germline loops: CDR1 MGHRA, CDR2 YSYEKL. The CDR3 DNA follows: TGCGCCAGCAGCCAAGGGAGCGGTAGCTCCTACGAGCAGTACTTC. This codes for CASSQGSGSSYEQYF.

In DNA, the CDR3 is TGTGCCAGCAGCGTTACAGGGGTTGAGCAGTTCTTC. Translated, it gives CASSVTGVEQFF. The chain uses TRBV9 and TRBJ2-1, with 7 bases that match TRBD1. V gave up 2 bases and J gave up 9 bases; unmatched junction bases: 2. CDR1 and CDR2 from the germline V gene are SGDLS and YYNGEE. The CDR3 contains 12 residues. Full variable domain (remainder filled in from reference TRBV9 and TRBJ2-1): DSGVTQTPKHLITATGQRVTLRCSPRSGDLSVYWYQQSLDQGLQFLIQYYNGEERAKGNILERFSAQQFPDLHSELNLSSLELGDSALYFCASSVTGVEQFFGPGTRLTVL.

This clone was detected only a few times. This sequence joins TRBV20-1 and TRBJ2-1, with 7 bases aligning to TRBD1. With 6 bases clipped from V and 10 bases from J, the junction kept 6 bases outside the gene matches. This CDR3 is 11 amino acids long. The germline V gene encodes CDR1 DFQATT and CDR2 SNEGSKA (reference sequence). The DNA of the CDR3 is TGCAGTGCAAGACAGGGTTGGGAGCAGTTCTTC. Encoded protein: CSARQGWEQFF.

Notes on this clone: The junction departs from germline at one end; a sequencing error may be responsible. V gene TRBV6-6 combines with J gene TRBJ2-5, with D unresolved. Germline V gene sequence: CDR1 MNHNY, CDR2 SVGAGI (reference sequence). This CDR3 region has 12 residues. The CDR3 region is CASTYTQETQYF. Written as DNA, the CDR3 is TGTGCCAGCACTTACACACAAGAGACCCAGTACTTC.

The chain employs TRBV9 and TRBJ1-6; 9 bases fit TRBD1. The junction had 11 bases not matched to a gene; V was cut back by 7 bases and J by 9 bases. The CDR3 consists of 15 residues. CDR1 SGDLS and CDR2 YYNGEE come from the germline V gene. The CDR3 bases are TGTGCCAGCCAGGGTCCGGGACAGGGTGGTTCACCCCTCCACTTT. Translation: CASQGPGQGGSPLHF.

The rearrangement joins TRBV12-5 to TRBJ2-7; no reliable D call. Trimming shortened V by 6 bases and J by 2 bases, and 11 bases separated the two germline ends. CDR3 length: 13 amino acids. Germline CDR1 reads LGHNT; CDR2 reads FRNRAP. Here the CDR3 reads CASGQSSTYEQYF. CDR3 DNA sequence: TGTGCTAGTGGCCAGAGTTCTACCTACGAGCAGTACTTC.

The chain is built from TRBV6-1 and TRBJ2-7; 7 nucleotides match TRBD1. Per the germline V gene, CDR1 is MNHNS and CDR2 is SASEGT. This CDR3 spans 11 amino acids. V shed 10 bases and J 1 base; nucleotides not matched to a gene: 1. The CDR3 reads CATTGSYEQYF. CDR3 DNA sequence: TGTGCCACGACAGGGTCCTACGAGCAGTACTTC.

This clone is deemed large. As DNA, the CDR3 is TGTGCCAGCAGCCAGGATCCGGGGGGCACCGGGGAGCTGTTTTTT. It is translated as CASSQDPGGTGELFF. The chain couples TRBV4-2 to TRBJ2-2; TRBD2 matches at 7 bases. Germline values: CDR1 LGHNA, CDR2 YNFKEQ. Germline trimming cut 3 bases from V and 4 bases from J; bases unmatched to any gene: 5. CDR3 length: 15 residues.

The chain carries TRBV7-2 and TRBJ2-3; the match to TRBD2 covers 8 bases. The junction had 7 bases not matched to a gene; V was cut back by 0 bases and J by 5 bases. The CDR3 extends over 16 amino acids. Germline loops: CDR1 SGHTA, CDR2 FQGNSA. The DNA for the CDR3 is TGTGCCAGCAGCTTAGCGGGGGCGGGAGGAGGAGATACGCAGTATTTT. This codes for CASSLAGAGGGDTQYF.

This clone showed up just once. V and J are TRBV15 and TRBJ1-1; 8 bases map to TRBD1. The V and J ends lost 5 bases and 1 base, in that order; junction bases with no gene match: 3. The germline CDR1 and CDR2 sequences are LNHNV and YYDKDF (reference sequence). The CDR3 spans 14 residues. The CDR3 region has the DNA TGTGCCACCAGCGAAACAGGGGGGAACACTGAAGCTTTCTTT. The encoded protein is CATSETGGNTEAFF.

This chain uses TRBV11-2 with TRBJ2-3; a possible D gene is TRBD2 (6 bases). V dropped 4 bases and J dropped 4 bases, with 24 bases sitting between them. Germline-derived CDR1 and CDR2 are SGHAT and FQNNGV. CDR3 size: 18 residues. In DNA, the CDR3 is TGTGCCAGCAGCTCCCGAGGTGCCGCGGGGTTAGGCCCAGATACGCAGTATTTT. The encoded protein is CASSSRGAAGLGPDTQYF. The variable domain in full, completed from reference TRBV11-2 and TRBJ2-3, reads EAGVAQSPRYKIIEKRQSVAFWCNPISGHATLYWYQQILGQGPKLLIQFQNNGVVDDSQLPKDRFSAERLKGVDSTLKIQPAKLEDSAVYLCASSSRGAAGLGPDTQYFGPGTRLTVL.

CDR3 DNA: TGTGCCAGCAGTTACAGGGGGGGGACCTACAATGAGCAGTTCTTC. Amino acid sequence: CASSYRGGTYNEQFF. The chain recombines TRBV27 with TRBJ2-1, with D possibly being TRBD1 (8 bases). Looked up from germline, CDR1 is MNHEY and CDR2 is SMNVEV (reference sequence). This CDR3 region has 15 residues. V lost 4 bases to trimming and J lost 2 bases, with 12 bases between them.

For the CDR3, the DNA is TGTGCCACCCAGACAGGGGGTAACTATGGCTACACCTTC. Translating gives CATQTGGNYGYTF. V is TRBV6-4 and J is TRBJ1-2; 9 bases align to TRBD1. With V trimmed by 10 bases and J by 1 base, 4 bases remained unmatched. The CDR3 totals 13 residues. The V gene's germline CDR1 is MRHNA and CDR2 SNTAGT.